Below, one T cell receptor (beta chain) is given with its context. Its antigen is unidentified. Trimming shortened V by 2 bases and J by 0 bases, and 5 bases separated the two germline ends. Germline CDR1 is SGHRS and CDR2 is YFSETQ. CDR3 length: 13 amino acids. Data came from immunoSEQ multiplex PCR; TCRdb stores just in-frame clones and leaves some out. The sample holds some 66,000 clones; 70% to 85% are singletons and the top ten take 2% to 3%. The sample comes from a study of vaccination effects on CD4 cells after COVID-19. Across the study: Before any sequencing was done, the ViraFEST assay used viral peptide pools to expand antigen-specific CD4+ T cells. Samples gathered post-vaccine arrived a median of 72 days past the second dose.

Whole-study findings and limits: The study enrolled few convalescent patients and sampled no early post-infection timepoints.

Upon completion of about eleven days in culture, CD4+ T cells were isolated. Either the mRNA-1273 or the BNT162b2 vaccine was given to participants as two doses. Replacing half the medium with IL-2 medium was done on days 3 and 7. The sequence was collected from a human donor who received a COVID-19 vaccine. The source was CD4+ T cells from PBMCs cultured without peptide, collected after COVID-19 vaccination. This chain connects TRBV5-1 to TRBJ1-1; D remains ambiguous. The CDR3 DNA reads as TGCGCCAGCAGCTTTAGTATGAACACTGAAGCTTTCTTT. This gives the protein CASSFSMNTEAFF.